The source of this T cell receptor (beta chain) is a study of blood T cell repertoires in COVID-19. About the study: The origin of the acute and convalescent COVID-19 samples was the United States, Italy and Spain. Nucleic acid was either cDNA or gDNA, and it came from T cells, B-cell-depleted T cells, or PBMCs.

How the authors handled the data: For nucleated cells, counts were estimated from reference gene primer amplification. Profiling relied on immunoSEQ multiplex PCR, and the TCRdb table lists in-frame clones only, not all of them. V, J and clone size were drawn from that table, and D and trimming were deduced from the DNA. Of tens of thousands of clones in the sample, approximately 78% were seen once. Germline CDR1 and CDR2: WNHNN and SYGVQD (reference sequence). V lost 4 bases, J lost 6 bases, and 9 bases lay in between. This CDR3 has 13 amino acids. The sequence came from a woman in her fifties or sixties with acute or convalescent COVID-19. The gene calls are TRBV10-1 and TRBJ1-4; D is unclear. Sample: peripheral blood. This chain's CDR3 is CASSAGSYEKLFF. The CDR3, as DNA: TGCGCCAGCAGTGCGGGATCGTATGAAAAACTGTTTTTT.